These T cell receptor beta chains were read from a single sample in a study of T cells after yellow fever vaccination. TCRdb ran MiXCR on the 5' RACE reads and lists one entry per CDR3 protein. The table includes hundreds of thousands of distinct CDR3 sequences, around 17% detected once. The sequencing used PBMCs, collected roughly 5 days after the first yellow fever vaccination. These receptors all come from a man in his late teens or twenties who received the YFV17D yellow fever vaccine. Each CDR3 is given with its conserved first and last residue. Fields, in order: CDR3 length, D gene, V gene, J gene, clone size, CDR3 DNA, CDR3 protein. A D gene is named only where the DNA matches it firmly. Expanded clones get a size class; other rows say once, few or many, or leave the size out.

14	.	TRBV5-1	TRBJ2-3	.	TGCGCCAGCAGCTTTCCGGGGTTCCAAAATACGCAGTATTTT	CASSFPGFQNTQYF
14	TRBD2	TRBV11-2	TRBJ2-2	.	TGTGCCAGCACCCGCGGGGGGATCACCGGGGAGCTGTTTTTT	CASTRGGITGELFF
15	.	TRBV6-5	TRBJ2-7	.	TGTGCCAGCAGGTACACGACACCTGCCTCCTACGAGCAGTACTTC	CASRYTTPASYEQYF
14	.	TRBV7-3	TRBJ2-1	few	TGTGCCAGCAGCTTAGATCTAGTGCGCAATGAGCAGTTCTTC	CASSLDLVRNEQFF
18	TRBD2	TRBV28	TRBJ2-3	.	TGTGCCAGCAGTCATCTCCTCTTGACTAGCGGACTACCCCATACGCAGTATTTT	CASSHLLLTSGLPHTQYF
16	TRBD1	TRBV28	TRBJ2-2	.	TGTGCCAGCAGTTTGGAAGGACAGGGGAAGACCGGGGAGCTGTTTTTT	CASSLEGQGKTGELFF
14	.	TRBV12-3/TRBV12-4	TRBJ2-1	.	TGTGCCGTGGGAGGAGATAGCTCCTACAATGAGCAGTTCTTC	CAVGGDSSYNEQFF
12	TRBD1	TRBV10-3	TRBJ2-5	few	TGTGCCATCAGTGGGACAGGGAGGACCCAGTACTTC	CAISGTGRTQYF
16	TRBD1	TRBV5-1	TRBJ2-3	few	TGCGCCAGCAGCCCCGGGACAGGGACCATCACAGATACGCAGTATTTT	CASSPGTGTITDTQYF
16	TRBD2	TRBV6-2/TRBV6-3	TRBJ2-7	few	TGTGCCAGCAGTAGACCCGGACTAGCGGGGGGTGTGGAGCAGTACTTC	CASSRPGLAGGVEQYF
15	TRBD1	TRBV5-1	TRBJ2-3	many	TGCGCCAGCAGCTCCCGGGACAGGGTCACAGATACGCAGTATTTT	CASSSRDRVTDTQYF